These T cell receptor beta chains were read from a single sample in a study of cytomegalovirus exposure and HLA in healthy donors. TCRdb's table, derived via immunoSEQ multiplex PCR, lists solely in-frame clones and lacks some. The sample holds about 100,000 clones, around four fifths seen once. The sample taken for sequencing was PBMCs. All receptors derive from a woman aged 60-75 years in good health and CMV-seronegative. CDR3s include the opening cysteine and the closing phenylalanine or tryptophan.

V: TRBV28
CDR3: CASSLGLAGEGEQFF

V: TRBV5-5
CDR3: CASSFGRGNTEAFF

V: TRBV7-2
CDR3: CASSLGQGKAFF

V: TRBV5-1
CDR3: CASSLVKRGSTDTQYF

V: TRBV21-1
CDR3: CASSKVITTGNTIYF

V: TRBV4-3
CDR3: CASSQGGGTDTQYF

V: TRBV23-1
CDR3: CASSHAPGQSYNEQFF

V: TRBV5-1
CDR3: CASSLAVSSPDTQYF

V: TRBV5-4
CDR3: CASSLDAGSYNEQFF

V: TRBV28
CDR3: CASIRTGGTEAFF

V: TRBV4-3
CDR3: CASSPEREVPYNEQFF

V: TRBV7-6
CDR3: CASSSGTGLYEQYF